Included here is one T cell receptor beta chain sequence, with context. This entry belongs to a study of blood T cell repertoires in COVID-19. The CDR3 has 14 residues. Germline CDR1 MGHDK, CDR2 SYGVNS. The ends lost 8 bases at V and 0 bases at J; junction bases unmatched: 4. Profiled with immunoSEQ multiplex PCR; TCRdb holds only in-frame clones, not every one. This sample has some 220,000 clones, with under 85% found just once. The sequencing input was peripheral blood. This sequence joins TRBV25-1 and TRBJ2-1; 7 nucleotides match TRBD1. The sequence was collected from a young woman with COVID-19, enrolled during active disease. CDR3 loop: CASSRGPSYNEQFF. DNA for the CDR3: TGTGCCAGCTCTAGGGGGCCCTCCTACAATGAGCAGTTCTTC.